Below are 4 T cell receptor beta chains sequenced from a single sample in a study of shared clonotypes between healthy human individuals. Using immunoSEQ multiplex PCR, the repertoire was profiled, and TCRdb retains in-frame clones only, with some absent. The sample shows about 2.1 million clones, roughly 95% of them seen only once. CD8 cells classed as naive were CD45RO-negative and positively selected for CCR7, excluding terminally differentiated effector memory CD45RA+ cells. The specimen sequenced was naive CD8+ T cells from PBMCs. The receptors were sampled from a man aged 18 to 30 in good health. Some clones in this sample may be carry-over from other donors' samples.

The J gene is TRBJ2-2, the V gene TRBV10-1, with a weak D call TRBD1 (6 bases). This CDR3 spans 13 amino acids. Trimming stripped 9 bases from V and 0 bases from J, with 8 bases between. Germline lookup yields CDR1 WNHNN and CDR2 SYGVQD (reference sequence). For the CDR3, the DNA is TGCGCCAGTACAGGGTCGAACACCGGGGAGCTGTTTTTT. It specifies CASTGSNTGELFF.

This clone occurred once. The rearrangement joins TRBV27 to TRBJ2-5, with D maybe TRBD2 (5 bases). Trimming removed 8 bases from V and 0 bases from J, with 10 bases in between. In germline, CDR1 is MNHEY, CDR2 SMNVEV (reference sequence). CDR3 size: 13 residues. The CDR3 sequence: CASGGLYQETQYF. Here the CDR3 DNA reads TGTGCCAGCGGAGGTTTGTACCAAGAGACCCAGTACTTC.

In its sample, this clone was seen once. The J gene is TRBJ1-1, the V gene TRBV9; D is uncertain. The germline V gene has CDR1 SGDLS and CDR2 YYNGEE. The CDR3 has 12 amino acids. V gave up 4 bases and J gave up 8 bases, with 12 bases separating them. CDR3 region: CASSFPGGEAFF. The CDR3 DNA reads TGTGCCAGCAGCTTCCCCGGTGGGGAAGCTTTCTTT. Full variable domain (rest looked up from reference TRBV9 and TRBJ1-1): DSGVTQTPKHLITATGQRVTLRCSPRSGDLSVYWYQQSLDQGLQFLIQYYNGEERAKGNILERFSAQQFPDLHSELNLSSLELGDSALYFCASSFPGGEAFFGQGTRLTVV.

The chain uses TRBV19 and TRBJ1-1; possible D gene TRBD1, 6 bases. Trimming shortened V by 3 bases and J by 1 base, and 12 bases separated the two germline ends. This CDR3 has 15 amino acids. CDR1 is LNHDA and CDR2 is SQIVND in the germline V gene (reference sequence). CDR3 coding DNA: TGTGCCAGTAGTATCGGGTCGACAGGGAACACTGAAGCTTTCTTT. It yields the protein CASSIGSTGNTEAFF.